This T cell receptor (beta chain) emerged from a study of cytomegalovirus exposure and HLA in healthy donors (dated by TCRdb to the late 2010s). Background for the entire study: According to a later analysis, the 110 or so validation repertoires were produced on the same platform as the approximately 620 repertoires of the first cohort. The study was designed to test whether signatures of past pathogen exposure could be identified by cataloging public T cell receptors. In addition to the first cohort of 666 subjects, a separate validation cohort of some 120 different subjects was used. The study combined high-throughput TCR immunosequencing, statistical association of individual TCRs with disease status, and machine learning to predict cytomegalovirus infection status. Broader findings and caveats from the paper: Cytomegalovirus status was reported to be diagnosed by the classifier with high specificity and sensitivity in both the original and validation cohorts. While some public TCRs were present in many individuals, most TCR sequences turned up only very rarely across donors. The validation cohort had no HLA typing available for a later analysis, so co-occurrence within that cohort was assessed over all 120 or so repertoires. The authors suggested that the approach could potentially be extended to other disease states and immunological phenotypes. Of the cluster scores, around 95% were above 0 in a later analysis, which found that TCRs clustered in the first cohort also tended to co-occur in the 120 validation repertoires. In vitro tests confirmed that a few of the cytomegalovirus-associated TCR beta chains recognize cytomegalovirus antigens. A total of fewer than 200 TCR beta chains were listed by the study as associated with cytomegalovirus.

The donors belonged to the validation cohort of about 130 subjects, which was separate from the approximately 610-subject first cohort. Points on this clone: Its antigen is not yet known. Within one base of it there is no much larger clone, and no base qualities were kept.

Counted from cysteine to phenylalanine, this CDR3 has 14 amino acids. The only DNA kept is the CDR3, 42 bases in frame from the first base. The germline V gene encodes CDR1 SGHTS and CDR2 YDEGEE. Germline trimming: 5 bases from V, 7 bases from J; junction bases outside gene matches: 7. Library creation used the immunoSEQ multiplex PCR assay. The study's processing was this. A statistical classification framework was built to diagnose cytomegalovirus status from the catalog of TCR beta chain sequences. The table comes from immuneACCESS by way of TCRdb, which keeps in-frame sequences with V and J called. Part of the clones is missing from these tables; in studies checked, under half for an unresolved V gene and the rest for unknown reasons. Clonal size and the V and J genes are those of that table, whereas D and trimming came from the DNA. Present in this sample are under 250,000 clones, about nine tenths of which were seen just once. 2% of the sample goes to the ten largest clones.

The chain is assembled from TRBV5-8 and TRBJ2-1; TRBD1 agrees with 9 junctional bases. Sequenced sample: PBMCs. This TCR derives from a woman aged 18 to 35 in good health and CMV-seropositive. CDR3 loop: CASSGQGIINEQFF. The DNA sequence follows: TGTGCCAGCAGTGGACAGGGGATAATAAATGAGCAGTTCTTC.